This TCR beta chain was obtained from a study of cytomegalovirus exposure and HLA in healthy donors (dated by TCRdb to 2016 to 2017). In terms of the full investigation: According to an earlier analysis of 550 to 750 of the donors, 150 million to 200 million T cells yielded over 100 million unique TCR beta sequences and about 300 Gb of sequence data. Typing coverage varied by locus: about 629-640 donors for A, B, C, DRB1 and DQB1; under 550 for DQA1; about 590 for DPA1; 400 to 480 for DPB1. Among the roughly 390 genotyped donors, about 85% belonged to the genetic ancestry cluster associated with self-reported Caucasian donors. Among around 400 genotyped donors of the cohort, an average of approximately 200,000 unique TCR beta nucleotide sequences was sequenced per donor, of which roughly 18% were non-productive. Donor age, sex, ethnicity and CMV serostatus were collected together with the repertoire data. To decide whether each TCR beta V gene segment behaved as functional or pseudogenic, an earlier analysis of some 600 of the donors relied on high-throughput TCR beta sequencing. Class I and class II HLA loci were covered by the typing at four-digit resolution. In the later analysis, no new phenotypic data were used to find candidate immune exposures; instead, reliance was placed on TCR beta sequences and their occurrence across donors. Every repertoire in the discovery cohort had been generated on one and the same sequencing platform. Using immunosequencing, the study profiled T cell repertoires from 500 to 800 subjects and related those repertoires to cytomegalovirus serostatus. Along with the roughly 610-subject first cohort, a separate validation cohort of 120 different subjects was used. The aim of the study was to test whether cataloging public T cell receptors could identify signatures of past pathogen exposure. Because of strong linkage in the cohort, 4 to 6 DR-DQ haplotypes were treated as single units for association and clustering. High-throughput TCR immunosequencing, statistical association of individual TCRs with disease status, and machine learning were combined to predict cytomegalovirus infection status. A later analysis re-analyzed previously published TCR beta repertoires from hundreds of donors and added high-resolution HLA genotyping to study TCR occurrence patterns. Approximately 330 gigabases of sequencing data and 70 million to 100 million unique TCR sequences made up an early release that covered 500 to 650 HLA-typed donors. A later genetic analysis used genome-wide SNP genotypes for about 55% of the 666 donors, treating that subset as a discovery cohort. Broad study findings and their caveats: A cluster of highly shared sequence variants was judged likely to be a technical artifact of the sequencing pipeline. Because the 87-base-pair reads could not distinguish some IMGT-functional V segments, including TRBV6-2 and TRBV6-3, those segments were excluded. Assigning TCR associations to individual alleles was difficult when HLA alleles, especially DR and DQ, strongly co-occurred. In a later analysis, around 15,000 TCR beta sequences were associated with specific HLA alleles at a false discovery rate of 0.05. The study listed approximately 150 TCR beta chains as associated with cytomegalovirus. In a later analysis, HLA-associated TCR beta chains showed more clonal expansion and lower generation probabilities than non-associated chains that were equally common. In a later analysis, several top co-occurrence clusters were reported to appear linked to parvovirus B19, influenza, CMV and Epstein-Barr virus. The authors suggested that the approach could potentially be extended to other disease states and immunological phenotypes. Presence/absence analyses assumed roughly uniform sequencing depth across donors, an assumption that may not hold. The classifier was reported to diagnose cytomegalovirus status with high specificity and sensitivity in both the original and validation cohorts. According to a later analysis, most CMV-associated TCR beta chains appeared to be HLA-restricted, and the HLA associations seemed to be driven largely by CMV exposure. Because counts were too low, roughly 17 rarely observed V segments, including chromosome 9 orphons, were left out of the earlier analysis of about 500 of the donors. A later genetic analysis reported fewer N-insertions in productive TCRs among donors in an Asian-associated ancestry cluster than the roughly 620-donor mean. Three of the identified cytomegalovirus-associated TCR beta chains were confirmed in vitro to be specific for cytomegalovirus antigens. CMV serostatus was the only immune exposure information available for the cohort. In an earlier analysis of some 640 of the donors, most TCR beta V segments were observed in productive rearrangements about 90% or about 30% of the time, broadly matching IMGT annotations. Correlated functional status among segregating V segments might reflect linkage disequilibrium, but an unknown experimental factor could not be ruled out. A further reported finding was that TCR beta sequences accurately predicted the HLA-A and HLA-B alleles for most subjects in the first cohort. In a later analysis, the rate of TCR association differed among HLA loci, with DRB1 alleles having the most associated TCRs and HLA-C alleles having the fewest. Most TCR sequences were seen in very few donors, while some public TCRs were found in many individuals. Because some donors lacked HLA typing at each locus, the association tests relied only on the typed subset. In a later genetic analysis, a missense DCLRE1C variant was associated with V-gene and J-gene trimming of TCR beta chains, and the association was replicated in an independent cohort. The cohort was sequenced for TCR beta chains only, and without alpha or paired-chain data the features that could be detected were limited.

The germline V gene provides CDR1 MNHNS and CDR2 SASEGT. The CDR3 runs 16 residues from the cysteine to the phenylalanine. CDR3 DNA is the only sequence kept; it has 48 bases, read in frame from the first base. At the junction V is shortened by 3 bases and J by 4 bases; bases outside the gene matches: 9. The cohort comprised 710 or so healthy bone marrow donors. At the time of sampling, all cohort members were nominally healthy, though unrecorded immune exposures were likely present. The donor tested CMV seronegative, placing the donor among the 350 or so seronegative members of the cohort. A peripheral blood sample was provided by each donor, and peripheral blood mononuclear cells were used for TCR beta sequencing. The Qiagen DNeasy Blood Extraction Kit was used to extract genomic DNA from the blood cell samples. This clone was counted only a few times. What antigen it recognizes has not been identified. Qualities for individual bases were not recorded, and no much larger clone is one base off.

Receptors were amplified or captured by the immunoSEQ multiplex PCR assay. For the multiplex PCR, a mixture combining 60 forward primers for TCR Vbeta segments and 13 reverse primers for TCR Jbeta segments was used. The CDR3 region of rearranged TCR beta genes was amplified from genomic DNA with a multiplex PCR assay. The amplified TCR beta libraries were sequenced on the Illumina HiSeq System as 87-base-pair reads. Turning to the authors' computational methods: A later analysis tallied about 77 million unique TCR beta chains across the 660 or so repertoires, and around 9.9 million of those chains were shared by two or more donors. Raw reads were error-corrected and collapsed into unique sequences by a nearest-neighbor algorithm in which closely related sequences were merged to remove PCR and sequencing errors. CDR3 sequences were aligned to IMGT reference sequences to assign V, D and J gene segments. For a sequence to be retained, at least a six-nucleotide match to both a V gene segment and a J gene segment was required. Rearrangements were classified as productive when the CDR3 lacked stop codons and remained in frame with V and J, and all other rearrangements were classified as non-productive. CDR3 was defined according to IMGT convention as the region running from the second conserved V-encoded cysteine to the conserved J-encoded phenylalanine. The earlier analysis of about 560 of the donors excluded any sequence lacking an unambiguous match to a single V gene segment. An earlier analysis of approximately 590 of the donors called V segments functional above 56.7% productive rearrangements and segregating when the between-donor standard deviation exceeded 5%. A statistical classification framework was built to diagnose cytomegalovirus status from the catalog of TCR beta chain sequences. In a later analysis, V and J genes were assigned by comparing TCR nucleotide sequences against IMGT/GENE-DB human TR gene sequences. A later analysis assigned CDR3 sequences and most-parsimonious VDJ recombination scenarios with the TCRdist pipeline. In a later analysis, each TCR beta chain was defined by its CDR3 amino acid sequence together with its V-gene family, and reads without a unique V-gene family were excluded. A later analysis removed 500 to 650 highly shared, low-generation-probability nucleotide sequences to deal with suspected cross-contamination and a sequencing artifact. For each public chain, a later analysis derived a clonal expansion index from normalized ranks of inferred template counts within each repertoire. In a later analysis, generation probabilities were computed with a VDJ recombination model fitted to out-of-frame rearrangements, and the resulting probabilities were checked against IGoR. In a later analysis, hypergeometric tests were used to score TCR-TCR, TCR-HLA and TCR-CMV co-occurrence, with a repertoire-size bias correction applied to TCR pairs. A later analysis estimated false discovery rates by permuting HLA or CMV assignments 20 times. A later analysis grouped co-occurring TCRs with DBSCAN, adding TCRdist sequence similarity when clustering within HLA-allele-positive subsets. For co-occurrence clustering, repertoires with fewer than 30,000 or more than 120,000 public chains were excluded, along with five repertoires with anomalous nucleotide sharing. TCRdb mirrors the immuneACCESS table, restricted to in-frame sequences. Some clones are absent from its copies; in checked studies, under half trace to an unresolved V gene, and the reason for the others is unknown. That table gives V, J and clone size, and the DNA gave D and trimming. The sample table contains a few hundred thousand clones; only one count was recorded for under 90% of them. The ten largest clones capture about 0.3% of the sample.

The rearranged chain carries TRBV6-1 and TRBJ1-2, and 9 junctional nucleotides match TRBD1. This TCR derives from a girl aged 2 to 9 in good health and CMV-seronegative. The specimen was PBMCs. Here the CDR3 is given as CASSELRDRVSYGYTF. The base sequence is TGTGCCAGCAGTGAGCTCCGGGACAGGGTTTCCTATGGCTACACCTTC.